This entry features one TCR beta chain sequence. The clone's antigen remains unknown. No base qualities exist here, and no much larger clone lies one base off it. Sequences SQVTM (CDR1) and ANQGSEA (CDR2) are obtained from the germline V gene. Spanning cysteine to phenylalanine, the CDR3 consists of 14 amino acids. CDR3 DNA only is kept here, 42 bases in frame from base 1. Unmatched junction bases come to 4, with V trimmed by 7 bases and J by 0 bases. These reads were obtained on an Illumina HiSeq 2500. Quantitative 5'-RACE with molecular barcodes was used to prepare TCR beta libraries. For the original study's pipeline: A new computational method, built on a probabilistic model of VDJ rearrangement, was used to identify disease-linked TCR variants. Through fastp at Q25 and MiXCR, TCRdb rebuilt clones from the public reads, retaining in-frame beta chains. Rows with one shared CDR3 protein collapse into an entry with the most common genes and DNA. The V and J calls reflect TCRdb's pipeline rather than the authors' work. This sample has 200,000 to 250,000 distinct CDR3 sequences in its table, and 5.5% to 7.5% of those were observed once. Jointly, the top ten make up 12% to 15% of the sample.

These data belong to a study of CD8 T cells in ankylosing spondylitis (dated by TCRdb to 2017 to 2019). Background on the whole study: The study profiled T cell receptor beta repertoires in healthy donors and ankylosing spondylitis patients to find disease-linked TCR variants. The full study cohort was made up of about two dozen ankylosing spondylitis patients and around 100 healthy donors. Peripheral blood samples were taken, and synovial fluid was additionally collected from ankylosing spondylitis patients. What the research found in general, with its limitations: The disease-linked clones were reported as significantly enriched in matched synovial fluid samples from ankylosing spondylitis patients. Some motif variants were previously reported in synovial fluid and blood of reactive arthritis patients, suggesting common disease-initiation mechanisms. In peripheral blood, the disease-linked clones were found at relatively low frequencies and had a CD8+ phenotype. Blood from ankylosing spondylitis patients appeared to be characterized by a TCR beta motif composed of about eight highly homologous amino acid variants.

This sequence originates from a male donor with ankylosing spondylitis. The chain is encoded by TRBV29-1 joined to TRBJ2-1, with TRBD2 identical over 9 junction bases. Input material: blood, either unsorted or a sorted T cell fraction (not recorded which). The DNA reads TGCAGCGCATTTAGCGGGAGCTCCTACAATGAGCAGTTCTTC. Its translation is CSAFSGSSYNEQFF.